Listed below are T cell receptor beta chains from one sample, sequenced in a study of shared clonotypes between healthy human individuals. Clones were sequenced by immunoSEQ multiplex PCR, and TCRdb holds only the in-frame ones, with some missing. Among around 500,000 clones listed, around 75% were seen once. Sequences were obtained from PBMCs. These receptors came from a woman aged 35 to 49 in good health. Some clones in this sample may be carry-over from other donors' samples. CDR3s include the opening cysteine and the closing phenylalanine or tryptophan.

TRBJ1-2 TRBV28 CASSSGTGAPYGYTF
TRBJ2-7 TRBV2 CASSTGVLYEQYF
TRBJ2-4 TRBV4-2 CASSQDHWGSGNIQYF
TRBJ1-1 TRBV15 CATSRSRTGSTEAFF
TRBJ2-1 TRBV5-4 CASSQDEGSGSNEQFF
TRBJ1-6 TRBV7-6 CASRPYSGNNSPLHF
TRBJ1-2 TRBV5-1 CASSAGGTNYGYTF
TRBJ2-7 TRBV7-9 CASSPDRDEQYF
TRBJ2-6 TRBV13 CASSPGRTGANVLTF
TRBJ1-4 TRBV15 CATSREGRGNEKLFF
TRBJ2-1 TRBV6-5 CASTKTSGVYNEQFF
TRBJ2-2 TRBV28 CASSRPATGNTGELFF
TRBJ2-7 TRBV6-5 CASLPVRSANYEQYF
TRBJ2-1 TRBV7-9 CASSWSGGNEQFF
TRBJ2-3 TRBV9 CASSSGSWSTDTQYF
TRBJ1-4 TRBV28 CASTRTREKLFF
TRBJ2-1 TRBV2 CATGLAVYNEQFF
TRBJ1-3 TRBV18 CASSPTDANSGNTIYF
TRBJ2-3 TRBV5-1 CASSLAGADTQYF
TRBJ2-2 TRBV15 CATSRVRTANTGELFF
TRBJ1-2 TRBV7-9 CASSLNEDPTF
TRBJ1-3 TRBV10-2 CASSGQGSGNTIYF
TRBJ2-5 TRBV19 CASSNVWKGETQYF
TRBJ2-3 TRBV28 CASSFPGARTDTQYF
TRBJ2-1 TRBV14 CASSQPGLAGPMTPYNEQFF
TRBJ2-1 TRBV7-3 CASSLVGLAGSPNEQFF
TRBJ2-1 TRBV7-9 CASSSRTSGRSSSYNEQFF
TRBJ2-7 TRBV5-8 CASGGTGGSYEQYF
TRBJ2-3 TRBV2 CASSVEVYDTQYF
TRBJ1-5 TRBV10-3 CAISESLTAYQPQHF
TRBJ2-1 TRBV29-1 CSVAISSYNEQFF
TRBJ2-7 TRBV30 CAWTGLSSYEQYF
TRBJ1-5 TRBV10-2 CASSDTGGYNQPQHF
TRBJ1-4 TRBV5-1 CASSPRRQLPPSTNEKLFF
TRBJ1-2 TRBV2 CASSESGLGGYTF
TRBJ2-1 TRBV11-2 CASSPGRGGLAGGEQFF
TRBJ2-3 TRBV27 CASSLSGLDTQYF
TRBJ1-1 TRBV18 CASSLGQGHTEAFF
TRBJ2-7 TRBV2 CASSENLIHGEQYF
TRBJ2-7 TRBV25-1 CASSVRDRGSYEQYF
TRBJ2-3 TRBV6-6 CASTPRDGTDTQYF
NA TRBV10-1 CASSDRGYPAYEQYF
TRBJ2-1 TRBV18 CASSPRLAGARNEQFF
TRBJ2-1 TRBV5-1 CASSLDGGSYNEQFF
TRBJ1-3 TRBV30 CAWSAGLSGGNTIYF
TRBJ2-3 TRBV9 CASSVTGLTDTQYF
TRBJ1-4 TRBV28 CASSTYTGPANEKLFF
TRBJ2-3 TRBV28 CASSFQRTDTQYF
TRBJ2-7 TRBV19 CASSSTGSLYEQYF
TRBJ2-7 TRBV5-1 CASSPGLAGVQYEQYF
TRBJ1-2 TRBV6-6 CASSYLRGDYGYTF
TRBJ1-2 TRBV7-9 CASSLDQGLEYGYTF
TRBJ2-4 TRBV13 CASSLRGDIQYF
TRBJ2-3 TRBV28 CASSGTGGYTSTDTQYF
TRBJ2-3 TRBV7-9 CASSFGSYSGTDTQYF